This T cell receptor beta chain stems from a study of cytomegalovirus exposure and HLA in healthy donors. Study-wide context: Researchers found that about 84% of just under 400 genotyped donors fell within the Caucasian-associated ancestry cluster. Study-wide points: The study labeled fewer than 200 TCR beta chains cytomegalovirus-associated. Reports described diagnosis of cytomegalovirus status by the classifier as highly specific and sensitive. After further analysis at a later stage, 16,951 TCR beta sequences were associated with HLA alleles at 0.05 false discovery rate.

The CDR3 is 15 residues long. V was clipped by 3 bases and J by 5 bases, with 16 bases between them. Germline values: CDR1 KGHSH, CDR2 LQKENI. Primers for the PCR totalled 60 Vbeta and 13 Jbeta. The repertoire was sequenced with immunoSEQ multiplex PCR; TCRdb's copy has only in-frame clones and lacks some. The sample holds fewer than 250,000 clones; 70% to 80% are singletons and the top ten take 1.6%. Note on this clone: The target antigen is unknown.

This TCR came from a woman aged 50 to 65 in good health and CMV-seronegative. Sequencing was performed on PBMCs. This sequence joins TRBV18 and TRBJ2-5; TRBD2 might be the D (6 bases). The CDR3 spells CASSPPTRSWETQYF. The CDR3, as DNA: TGTGCCAGCTCACCCCCGACTAGGAGCTGGGAGACCCAGTACTTC.